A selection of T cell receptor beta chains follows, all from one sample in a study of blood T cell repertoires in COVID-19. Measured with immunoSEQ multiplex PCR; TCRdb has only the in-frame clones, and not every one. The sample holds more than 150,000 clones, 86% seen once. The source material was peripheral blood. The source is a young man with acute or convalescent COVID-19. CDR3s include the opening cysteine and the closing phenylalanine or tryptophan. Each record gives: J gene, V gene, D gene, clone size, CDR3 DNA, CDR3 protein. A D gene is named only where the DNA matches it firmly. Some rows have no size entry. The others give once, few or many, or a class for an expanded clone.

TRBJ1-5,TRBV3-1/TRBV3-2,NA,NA,TGTGCCAGCAGCCAATCCGGGGGTCGTAGCAATCAGCCCCAGCATTTT,CASSQSGGRSNQPQHF
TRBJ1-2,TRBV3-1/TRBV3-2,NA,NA,TGTGCCAGCAGCCAAGGGATCGGGGTAGGCTACACCTTC,CASSQGIGVGYTF
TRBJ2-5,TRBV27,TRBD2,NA,TGTGCCAGTATCGTGGAGCGGGGGGCCGAAGAGACCCAGTACTTC,CASIVERGAEETQYF
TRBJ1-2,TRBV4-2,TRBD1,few,TGTGCCAGCAGGCAGGGGACAGGGGATGGCTACACCTTC,CASRQGTGDGYTF
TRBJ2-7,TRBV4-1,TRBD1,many,TGCGCCAGCAGCCAAGACAGGGGGCTCTACGAGCAGTACTTC,CASSQDRGLYEQYF
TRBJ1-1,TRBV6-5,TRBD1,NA,TGTGCCAGCAGAACTTACAGGGGCAGGACTGAAGCTTTCTTT,CASRTYRGRTEAFF
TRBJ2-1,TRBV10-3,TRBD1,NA,TGTGCCATCAGTGAGTTGGGACAGGGGTTTTACAATGAGCAGTTCTTC,CAISELGQGFYNEQFF
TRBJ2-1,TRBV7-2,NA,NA,TGTGCCAGCAGCTTCTTAGGAGCCCCTTACAATGAGCAGTTCTTC,CASSFLGAPYNEQFF
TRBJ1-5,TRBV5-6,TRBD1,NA,TGTGCCAGCAGCCAGGGAGGGACAGGGGGAAATCAGCCCCAGCATTTT,CASSQGGTGGNQPQHF
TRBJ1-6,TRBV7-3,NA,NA,TGTGCCAGCAGCTTCGGGAGCAATTCACCCCTCCACTTT,CASSFGSNSPLHF
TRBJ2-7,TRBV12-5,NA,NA,TGTGCTAGTGGTCTTACAGGGAGCTCCTACGAGCAGTACTTC,CASGLTGSSYEQYF
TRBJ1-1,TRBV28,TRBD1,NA,TGTGCCAGCAGGTCCACAGGGGGGGCCACTGAAGCTTTCTTT,CASRSTGGATEAFF
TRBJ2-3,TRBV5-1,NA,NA,TGCGCCAGCAGCTTGGTCTCCGGGAGAGATACGCAGTATTTT,CASSLVSGRDTQYF
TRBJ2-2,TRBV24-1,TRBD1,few,TGTGCCACCAGTGATATTGACAGGGGGCAAACCGGGGAGCTGTTTTTT,CATSDIDRGQTGELFF
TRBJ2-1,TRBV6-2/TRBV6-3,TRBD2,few,TGTGCCAGCAGGCCTCTCGGGACTAGCGTAAATGAGCAGTTCTTC,CASRPLGTSVNEQFF
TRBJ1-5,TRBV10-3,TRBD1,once,TGTGCCATCAGCCTGGGACAGGGTGCGAATCAGCCCCAGCATTTT,CAISLGQGANQPQHF
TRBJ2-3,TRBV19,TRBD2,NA,TGTGCCAGTAGTATCCAGCGGGGGGTTGCAGATACGCAGTATTTT,CASSIQRGVADTQYF
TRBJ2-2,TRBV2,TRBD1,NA,TGTGCCAGCAGTACCGGGACAGGGGGTCACGGGGAGCTGTTTTTT,CASSTGTGGHGELFF
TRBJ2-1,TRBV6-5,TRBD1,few,TGTGCCAGCATCCCACAGGGGGCCTCCTACAATGAGCAGTTCTTC,CASIPQGASYNEQFF
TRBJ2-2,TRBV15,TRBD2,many,TGTGCCACCAGCTATACTAGCGGGGAATCCGGGGAGCTGTTTTTT,CATSYTSGESGELFF
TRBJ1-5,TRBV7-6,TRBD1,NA,TGTGCCAGCGTACTCCGGGACAGACATTATAGCAATCAGCCCCAGCATTTT,CASVLRDRHYSNQPQHF
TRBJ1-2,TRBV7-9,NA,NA,TGTGCCAGCAGCTTCCAGAGGCCCTTAAATGGCTACACCTTC,CASSFQRPLNGYTF
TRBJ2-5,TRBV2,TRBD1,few,TGTGCCAGCCAGGGACAGGGGCTTCAAGAGACCCAGTACTTC,CASQGQGLQETQYF
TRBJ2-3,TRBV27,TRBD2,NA,TGTGCCAGCAGTTTCGGGTGTGCTAGCGGGTGTTCAGATACGCAGTATTTT,CASSFGCASGCSDTQYF
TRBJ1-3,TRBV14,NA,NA,TGTGCCAGCAGCCAAGACGGCAGGGGCGGAAACACCATATATTTT,CASSQDGRGGNTIYF
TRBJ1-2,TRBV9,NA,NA,TGTGCCAGCAGCGTCAGGGCCGGCTATGGCTACACCTTC,CASSVRAGYGYTF
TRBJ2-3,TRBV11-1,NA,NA,TGTGCCAGCAGCTGGCGGGATACGCAGTATTTT,CASSWRDTQYF
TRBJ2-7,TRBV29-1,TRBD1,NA,TGCAGCGTCGAAATTGAGGACAGGGCGGTCCACGAGCAGTACTTC,CSVEIEDRAVHEQYF
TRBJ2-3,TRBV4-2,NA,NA,TGTGCCAGCAGCCAACTAGGGGGGGTGGGCACAGATACGCAGTATTTT,CASSQLGGVGTDTQYF
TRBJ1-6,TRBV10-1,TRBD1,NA,TGCGCCAGCAGTGGACCGGCCCCGGGACAGGTCGATTCACCCCTCCACTTT,CASSGPAPGQVDSPLHF
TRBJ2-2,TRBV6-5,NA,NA,TGTGCCAGCAGTTACGCGAACGCCGGGGAGCTGTTTTTT,CASSYANAGELFF
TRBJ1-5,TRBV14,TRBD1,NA,TGTGCCAGCAGCCGGACAGGGAATCAGCCCCAGCATTTT,CASSRTGNQPQHF
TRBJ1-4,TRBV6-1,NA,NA,TGTGCCAGCAGTGAAGAGGAAACAGGGTCATACGGAACGGGAGAAAAACTGTTTTTT,CASSEEETGSYGTGEKLFF
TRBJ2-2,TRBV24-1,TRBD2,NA,TGTGCCACCGGCCGGGGGGAGGTCAACGGGGAGCTGTTTTTT,CATGRGEVNGELFF
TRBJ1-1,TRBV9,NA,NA,TGTGCCAGCAGCGTAACGGGTAAGAACACTGAAGCTTTCTTT,CASSVTGKNTEAFF
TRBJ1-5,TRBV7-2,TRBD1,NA,TGTGCCAGCAGCTCAAATATGGGACAGATAAATCAGCCCCAGCATTTT,CASSSNMGQINQPQHF
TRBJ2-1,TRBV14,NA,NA,TGTGCCAGCAGCCAAGAGCGGGACCCCCTGTTTAATGAGCAGTTCTTC,CASSQERDPLFNEQFF
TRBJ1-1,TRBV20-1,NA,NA,TGCAGTGCTAGGGCGGCTTCCGAAGCTTTCTTT,CSARAASEAFF
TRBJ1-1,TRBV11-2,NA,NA,TGTGCCAGCAGCTTAATCGGGAGGTGGGAAGCTTTCTTT,CASSLIGRWEAFF
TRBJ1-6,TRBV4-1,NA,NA,TGCGCCAGCAGCCAAGATGGGAGCTCCTATAATTCACCCCTCCACTTT,CASSQDGSSYNSPLHF
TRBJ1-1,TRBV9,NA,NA,TGTGCCAGCAGCGTAGCTTCTAGGGGTGAAGCTTTCTTT,CASSVASRGEAFF
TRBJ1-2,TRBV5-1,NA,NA,TGCGCCAGCAGCTTTACAGGGAACTATGGCTACACCTTC,CASSFTGNYGYTF
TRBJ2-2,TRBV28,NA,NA,TGTGCCAGCAGTTTATTGGGCAGAAACACCGGGGAGCTGTTTTTT,CASSLLGRNTGELFF
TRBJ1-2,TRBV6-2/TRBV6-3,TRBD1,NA,TGTGCCAGCAGTGACAGGGTGATTGATGGCTACACCTTC,CASSDRVIDGYTF
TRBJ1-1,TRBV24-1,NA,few,TGTGCCACCAGTCGGGGTAAGACTGAAGCTTTCTTT,CATSRGKTEAFF
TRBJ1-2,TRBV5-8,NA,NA,TGTGCCAGCAGCTTTCGTCCTTATGGCTACACCTTC,CASSFRPYGYTF
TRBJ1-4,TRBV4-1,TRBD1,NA,TGCGCCAGCAGCCAAGAGGGACAGGGACCAACTAATGAAAAACTGTTTTTT,CASSQEGQGPTNEKLFF
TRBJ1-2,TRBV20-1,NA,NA,TGCAGTGCTAGAATTCGGGAGGGCTACACCTTC,CSARIREGYTF
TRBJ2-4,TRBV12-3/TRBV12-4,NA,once,TGTGCCAGCAGCTTGTCAGGGAAAAACATTCAGTACTTC,CASSLSGKNIQYF
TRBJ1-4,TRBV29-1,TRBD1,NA,TGCAGCGTTTTTACAGGGGGCGATGAAAAACTGTTTTTT,CSVFTGGDEKLFF
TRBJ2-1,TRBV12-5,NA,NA,TGTGCTAGTGGTTTGTCGGGGTTCTACAATGAGCAGTTCTTC,CASGLSGFYNEQFF
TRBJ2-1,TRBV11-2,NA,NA,TGTGCCAGCAGCCCCCAGCCAGGGCAATACAATGAGCAGTTCTTC,CASSPQPGQYNEQFF
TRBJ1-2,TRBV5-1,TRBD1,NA,TGCGCCAGCAGCTTGGATGGGACAGGGGTTTACTATGGCTACACCTTC,CASSLDGTGVYYGYTF
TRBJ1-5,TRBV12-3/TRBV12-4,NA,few,TGTGCCAGCAGTTTAGCAGGAGGGCAGCCCCAGCATTTT,CASSLAGGQPQHF
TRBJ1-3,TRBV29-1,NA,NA,TGCAGCGTTGAATCCCTAAACACCATATATTTT,CSVESLNTIYF